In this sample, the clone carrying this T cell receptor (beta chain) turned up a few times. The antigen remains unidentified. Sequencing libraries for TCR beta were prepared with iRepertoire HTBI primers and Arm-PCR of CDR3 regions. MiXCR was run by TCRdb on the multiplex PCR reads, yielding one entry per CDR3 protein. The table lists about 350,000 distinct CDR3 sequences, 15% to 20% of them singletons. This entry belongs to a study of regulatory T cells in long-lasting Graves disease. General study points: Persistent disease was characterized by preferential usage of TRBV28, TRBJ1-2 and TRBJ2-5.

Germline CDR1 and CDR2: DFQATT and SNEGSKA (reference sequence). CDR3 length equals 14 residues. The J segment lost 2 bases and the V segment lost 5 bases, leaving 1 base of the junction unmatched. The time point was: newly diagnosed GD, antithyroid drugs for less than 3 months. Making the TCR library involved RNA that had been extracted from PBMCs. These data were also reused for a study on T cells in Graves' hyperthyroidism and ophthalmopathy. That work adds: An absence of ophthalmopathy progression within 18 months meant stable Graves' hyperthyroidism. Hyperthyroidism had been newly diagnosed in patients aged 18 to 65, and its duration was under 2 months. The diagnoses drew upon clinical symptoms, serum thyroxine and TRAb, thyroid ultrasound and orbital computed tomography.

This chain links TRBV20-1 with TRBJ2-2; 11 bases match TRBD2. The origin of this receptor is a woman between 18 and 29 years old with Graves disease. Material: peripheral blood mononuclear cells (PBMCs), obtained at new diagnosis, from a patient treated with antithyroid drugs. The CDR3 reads CSAGTSGNTGELFF. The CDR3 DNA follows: TGCAGTGCTGGGACTAGCGGCAACACCGGGGAGCTGTTTTTT.